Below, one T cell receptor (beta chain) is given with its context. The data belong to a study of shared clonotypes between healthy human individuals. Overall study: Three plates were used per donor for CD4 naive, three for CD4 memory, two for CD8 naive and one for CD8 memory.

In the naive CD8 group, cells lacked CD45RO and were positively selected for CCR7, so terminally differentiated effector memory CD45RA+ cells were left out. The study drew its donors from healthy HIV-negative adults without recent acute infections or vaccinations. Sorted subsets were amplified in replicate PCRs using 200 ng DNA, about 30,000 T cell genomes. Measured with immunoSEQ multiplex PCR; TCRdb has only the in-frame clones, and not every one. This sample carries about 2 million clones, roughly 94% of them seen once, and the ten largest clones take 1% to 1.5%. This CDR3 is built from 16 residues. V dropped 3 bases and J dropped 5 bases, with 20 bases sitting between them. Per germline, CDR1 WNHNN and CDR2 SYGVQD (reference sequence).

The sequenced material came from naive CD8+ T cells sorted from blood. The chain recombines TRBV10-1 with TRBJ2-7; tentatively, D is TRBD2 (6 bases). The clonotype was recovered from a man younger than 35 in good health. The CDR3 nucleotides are TGCGCCAGCAGTGATGGACCGGAGGGTATGGGGAACGAGCAGTACTTC. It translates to CASSDGPEGMGNEQYF.